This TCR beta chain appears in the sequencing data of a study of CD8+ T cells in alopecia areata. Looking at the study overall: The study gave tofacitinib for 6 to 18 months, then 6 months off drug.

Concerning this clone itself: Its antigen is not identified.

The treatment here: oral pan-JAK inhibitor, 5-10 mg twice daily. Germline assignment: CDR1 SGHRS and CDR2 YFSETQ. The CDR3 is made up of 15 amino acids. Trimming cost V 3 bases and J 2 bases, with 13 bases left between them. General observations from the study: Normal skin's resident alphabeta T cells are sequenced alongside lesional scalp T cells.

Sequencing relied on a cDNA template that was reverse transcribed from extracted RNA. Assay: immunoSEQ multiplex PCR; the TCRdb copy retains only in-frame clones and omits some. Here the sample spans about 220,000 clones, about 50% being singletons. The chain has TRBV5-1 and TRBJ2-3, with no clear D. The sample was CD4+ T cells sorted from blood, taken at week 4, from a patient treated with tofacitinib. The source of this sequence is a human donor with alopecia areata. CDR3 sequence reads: CASSSAATYTDTQYF. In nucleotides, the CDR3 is TGCGCCAGCAGCTCTGCGGCGACCTACACAGATACGCAGTATTTT.